This T cell receptor beta chain was captured by sequencing in a study of T cells after yellow fever vaccination. Study outcomes and limitations: Post-booster samples contained most primary-vaccination clones (around 95% CD4, approximately 88% CD8).

A single record per CDR3 protein comes from TCRdb applying MiXCR to the 5' RACE reads. Of hundreds of thousands of distinct CDR3 sequences in the sample, roughly a sixth are singletons; the top ten hold 17%. Ten or more counts support this clonotype. What it binds is not known. The germline CDR1 and CDR2 sequences are LGHNA and YSLEER. Trimming at V came to 2 bases and at J to 0 bases, leaving 0 bases not matched to a gene. The CDR3 spans 14 residues. The specimen was PBMCs, collected 5 to 6 days after the first yellow fever vaccination. The genes are TRBV4-3 and TRBJ2-5; TRBD2 aligns across 7 bases. This sequence originates from a man aged 18 to 30 who received the YFV17D yellow fever vaccine. In DNA, the CDR3 is TGCGCCAGCAGCCAACGGGGGGACCAAGAGACCCAGTACTTC. Translating it yields CASSQRGDQETQYF.